Below are 19 T cell receptor beta chains sequenced from a single sample in a study of cytomegalovirus exposure and HLA in healthy donors. The method was immunoSEQ multiplex PCR; TCRdb's version includes in-frame clones alone and lacks a portion of them. The sample contains 70,000 to 75,000 clones, 85% to 95% of which appear only once. Sequenced input: PBMCs. These receptors all come from a woman in her late teens or twenties in good health and CMV-seronegative.

This clone was found a few times. The gene calls are TRBV7-9 and TRBJ2-2; D might be TRBD1 (5 bases). Between the trimmed V and J ends, which lost 5 bases and 3 bases, there was a span of 13 bases. Germline V gene data show CDR1 as SEHNR and CDR2 as FQNEAQ (reference sequence). The CDR3 is 15 amino acids. CDR3 loop: CASSPAGPDTGELFF. CDR3 coding DNA: TGTGCCAGCAGCCCGGCAGGGCCGGACACCGGGGAGCTGTTTTTT.

The rearrangement joins TRBV9 to TRBJ2-3; 9 bases match TRBD2. The CDR3 sequence is 14 residues long. V lost 6 bases, J lost 1 base, and 3 bases stayed unmatched. CDR1 is SGDLS and CDR2 is YYNGEE in the germline V gene. The CDR3 DNA is TGTGCCAGCAATGCGGGGGGGGGCACAGATACGCAGTATTTT. It translates to CASNAGGGTDTQYF.

V is TRBV7-9 and J is TRBJ2-7; 7 bases fit TRBD2. V was pared by 5 bases and J by 3 bases, with 10 bases of the junction left unmatched. The CDR3 is made up of 15 amino acids. In germline, CDR1 is SEHNR, CDR2 FQNEAQ (reference sequence). The CDR3 sequence is CASSNIAGANYEQYF. The CDR3 region has the DNA TGTGCCAGCAGCAATATCGCGGGAGCCAACTACGAGCAGTACTTC.

This chain joins TRBV19 and TRBJ2-3; TRBD2 might be the D (6 bases). This CDR3 comprises 17 residues. The V and J ends lost 6 bases and 1 base respectively, with 20 bases between them. The germline CDR1 and CDR2 sequences are LNHDA and SQIVND (reference sequence). The DNA for the CDR3 is TGTGCCAGTAGCGGGGGTTCGGGCCCCGGGCGCACAGATACGCAGTATTTT. Amino acids: CASSGGSGPGRTDTQYF.

The V call is TRBV7-3, the J call TRBJ2-1, with 10 bases fitting TRBD2. The CDR3 has 19 residues. Germline-derived CDR1 and CDR2 are SGHTA and FQGTGA. J lost 0 bases, V lost 4 bases, and 12 bases had no gene match. The CDR3 sequence is CASSSQPAPSGSSYNEQFF. The CDR3, as DNA: TGTGCCAGCAGCTCCCAACCGGCCCCTAGCGGGAGCTCCTACAATGAGCAGTTCTTC. The full variable domain, its missing parts supplied by reference TRBV7-3 and TRBJ2-1, is GAGVSQTPSNKVTEKGKYVELRCDPISGHTALYWYRQSLGQGPEFLIYFQGTGAADDSGLPNDRFFAVRPEGSVSTLKIQRTERGDSAVYLCASSSQPAPSGSSYNEQFFGPGTRLTVL.

The genes are TRBV15 and TRBJ2-7; a possible D gene is TRBD2 (6 bases). V was shortened by 0 bases and J by 6 bases, with 9 bases between the two germline ends. The CDR3 loop spans 13 amino acids. CDR1 and CDR2 (germline): LNHNV, YYDKDF (reference sequence). The CDR3 region is CATSRDPRGEQYF. In DNA, the CDR3 is TGTGCCACCAGCAGAGATCCGCGGGGCGAGCAGTACTTC.

The V and J genes are TRBV6-5 and TRBJ1-2, with 7 positions matching TRBD1. The ends lost 6 bases at V and 4 bases at J; junction bases unmatched: 5. The CDR3 contains 13 residues. From germline, CDR1 is MNHEY and CDR2 SVGAGI. The CDR3 reads CASRATGTYGYTF. The CDR3, as DNA: TGTGCCAGCAGGGCGACAGGGACCTATGGCTACACCTTC.

CDR3 sequence (DNA): TGTGCCAGCAGCGGAGGCGGGTCAAGGGCCTATGGCTACACCTTC. It is translated as CASSGGGSRAYGYTF. The J gene is TRBJ1-2, the V gene TRBV7-9; D gene unclear. The V gene's germline CDR1 is SEHNR and CDR2 FQNEAQ (reference sequence). The CDR3 covers 15 residues. The germline V and J ends were trimmed by 5 bases and 4 bases, with 17 bases remaining between them.

The CDR3 nucleotides are TGTGCCAGCAGCCCAGGAGGGGAAGCTTTCTTT. The encoded protein is CASSPGGEAFF. J is TRBJ1-1 and V is TRBV9; D remains unclear. CDR1 and CDR2 (germline): SGDLS, YYNGEE. The germline V and J ends were trimmed by 4 bases and 8 bases, with 9 bases remaining between them. The CDR3 consists of 11 residues. The complete variable domain, with remaining parts taken from reference TRBV9 and TRBJ1-1, reads DSGVTQTPKHLITATGQRVTLRCSPRSGDLSVYWYQQSLDQGLQFLIQYYNGEERAKGNILERFSAQQFPDLHSELNLSSLELGDSALYFCASSPGGEAFFGQGTRLTVV.

The CDR3 nucleotides read TGTGCCAGCAAGCCGGGACAGGGGGCGCTGGGGGCCAACGTCCTGACTTTC. It encodes CASKPGQGALGANVLTF. This chain joins TRBV27 and TRBJ2-6; 12 positions match TRBD1. This CDR3 spans 17 amino acids. Germline assignment: CDR1 MNHEY and CDR2 SMNVEV (reference sequence). V was clipped by 7 bases and J by 4 bases; unmatched bases: 8.

This chain joins TRBV5-6 and TRBJ2-1; 7 positions match TRBD1. The germline V gene has CDR1 SGHDT and CDR2 YYEEEE. The CDR3 length is 16 residues. V lost 4 bases to trimming and J lost 5 bases; unmatched junction nucleotides: 12. The CDR3 here is CASSPQGDRGNNEQFF. In DNA form, the CDR3 reads TGTGCCAGCAGCCCCCAAGGGGACAGAGGAAACAATGAGCAGTTCTTC. Looking up the rest from reference TRBV5-6 and TRBJ2-1 gives the full variable domain: DAGVTQSPTHLIKTRGQQVTLRCSPKSGHDTVSWYQQALGQGPQFIFQYYEEEERQRGNFPDRFSGHQFPNYSSELNVNALLLGDSALYLCASSPQGDRGNNEQFFGPGTRLTVL.

The rearrangement joins TRBV6-6 to TRBJ1-2; 8 positions match TRBD1. The V and J ends lost 0 bases and 8 bases, in that order; junction bases with no gene match: 8. The CDR3 is made up of 15 amino acids. Germline values: CDR1 MNHNY, CDR2 SVGAGI (reference sequence). The CDR3 nucleotides are TGTGCCAGCAGTTACTCGGACAGGGCATATGGAGGCTACACCTTC. Its translation: CASSYSDRAYGGYTF.

This clone was picked up one time. The CDR3: CASRGTASSGNTIYF. The DNA of the CDR3 is TGCGCCAGCAGGGGGACAGCCAGCTCTGGAAACACCATATATTTT. J is TRBJ1-3 and V is TRBV10-2, with 7 nucleotides matching TRBD1. The CDR3 contains 15 residues. Germline values: CDR1 WSHSY, CDR2 SAAADI. Trimming at V came to 6 bases and at J to 0 bases, leaving 5 bases not matched to a gene.

CDR3 in DNA: TGTGCCAGCAGACGTGCTAGTGAGCAGTTCTTC. Protein sequence: CASRRASEQFF. The chain employs TRBV25-1 and TRBJ2-1; D uncertain. Trimming stripped 6 bases from V and 9 bases from J, with 9 bases between. Per the germline V gene, CDR1 is MGHDK and CDR2 is SYGVNS. The CDR3 loop spans 11 amino acids.

The V and J genes are TRBV30 and TRBJ2-1; 13 bases are shared with TRBD2. The CDR3 consists of 16 residues. Germline-derived CDR1 and CDR2 are GTSNPN and SVGIG (reference sequence). With V trimmed by 0 bases and J by 5 bases, 4 bases remained unmatched. The CDR3 bases are TGTGCCTGGAGTGTAGGACTAGCGGGAGCACACAATGAGCAGTTCTTC. Amino acid sequence: CAWSVGLAGAHNEQFF.

The genes are TRBV27 and TRBJ1-2; D is uncertain. The CDR3 is 14 residues long. Looked up from germline, CDR1 is MNHEY and CDR2 is SMNVEV (reference sequence). Trimming pared 2 bases from V and 5 bases from J, leaving 12 bases between. CDR3 DNA sequence: TGTGCCAGCAGTTTACTTAGGGCGGGGTATGGCTACACCTTC. Amino acids: CASSLLRAGYGYTF.

The chain employs TRBV11-2 and TRBJ2-2; 10 bases align to TRBD1. Losses at the gene ends were 4 bases for V and 4 bases for J; bases not matched to a gene: 3. The CDR3 totals 15 residues. CDR1 is SGHAT and CDR2 is FQNNGV in the germline V gene. The CDR3 bases are TGTGCCAGCAGCTCCGGGACAGGGGTCACCGGGGAGCTGTTTTTT. Its protein is CASSSGTGVTGELFF.

The chain recombines TRBV2 with TRBJ1-2; D ambiguous. The ends were cut back, 8 bases at V and 1 base at J, with 8 bases in the middle. This CDR3 has 12 residues. The germline gives CDR1 SNHLY, CDR2 FYNNEI. CDR3 sequence (DNA): TGTGCCAGCGGGCACTTTAACTATGGCTACACCTTC. This encodes CASGHFNYGYTF. Supplemented by reference TRBV2 and TRBJ1-2, the full variable domain reads EPEVTQTPSHQVTQMGQEVILRCVPISNHLYFYWYRQILGQKVEFLVSFYNNEISEKSEIFDDQFSVERPDGSNFTLKIRSTKLEDSAMYFCASGHFNYGYTFGSGTRLTVV.

The V and J genes are TRBV30 and TRBJ2-7; TRBD2 aligns across 9 bases. The V gene's germline CDR1 is GTSNPN and CDR2 SVGIG (reference sequence). With V trimmed by 8 bases and J by 2 bases, 7 bases remained unmatched. This CDR3 is built from 13 residues. The CDR3 loop is CAQKAGGPYEQYF. As DNA, the CDR3 is TGTGCCCAAAAAGCGGGGGGCCCCTACGAGCAGTACTTC.